The entry below describes one T cell receptor (beta chain). Its cognate antigen is unknown. The data were produced by immunoSEQ multiplex PCR, yet TCRdb's version contains in-frame clones alone and is incomplete. The table lists under 100,000 clones, roughly four fifths of them singletons. The sample is drawn from a study of graft-versus-host responses after intestinal transplantation. Germline lookup yields CDR1 SEHNR and CDR2 FQNEAQ (reference sequence). The CDR3 has 19 residues. The V gene end was trimmed by 5 bases and the J gene end by 0 bases; junction bases not matched to a gene: 10. This sequence originates from a human donor who received an intestinal transplant. The gene calls are TRBV7-9 and TRBJ2-1, with 13 bases matching TRBD2. The source was unstimulated CD4+ T cells sorted from spleen or lymph node cells, collected before intestinal transplant. The CDR3 region has the DNA TGTGCCAGCAGCACTCGGACTAGCGGGGGTCGAAACTCCTACAATGAGCAGTTCTTC. Its translation: CASSTRTSGGRNSYNEQFF. Combining the CDR3 with reference TRBV7-9 and TRBJ2-1 gives the whole variable domain DTGVSQNPRHKITKRGQNVTFRCDPISEHNRLYWYRQTLGQGPEFLTYFQNEAQLEKSRLLSDRFSAERPKGSFSTLEIQRTEQGDSAMYLCASSTRTSGGRNSYNEQFFGPGTRLTVL.